A single sample is the source of the 19 T cell receptor beta chains below, sequenced in a study of PD-L1 blockade in urothelial cancer. The time point: pretreatment peripheral blood. Libraries were prepared by immunoSEQ multiplex PCR; TCRdb keeps only in-frame clonotypes and omits some of them. The table has approximately 67,000 clones, more than 75% seen once. The source was PBMCs, collected around atezolizumab (anti-PD-L1) treatment. The receptor source for this set is a man between 60 and 75 years old with urothelial cancer.

The J gene is TRBJ2-5, the V gene TRBV9, with 7 bases identical to TRBD2. Germline loops: CDR1 SGDLS, CDR2 YYNGEE. This CDR3 spans 15 amino acids. J gave up 5 bases and V 0 bases, and 7 bases lay outside the gene matches. This chain's CDR3 is CASSVGGGLWETQYF. The CDR3, as DNA: TGTGCCAGCAGCGTAGGCGGGGGATTGTGGGAGACCCAGTACTTC.

This clone appeared a few times. V gene TRBV5-1 combines with J gene TRBJ2-2; 7 nucleotides line up with TRBD2. The CDR3 is 17 amino acids. V was pared by 4 bases and J by 4 bases, with 13 bases of the junction left unmatched. Germline CDR1 and CDR2: SGHRS and YFSETQ. Here the CDR3 DNA reads TGCGCCAGCAGCCGCATCCGGGGGGACGGGGGCACCGGGGAGCTGTTTTTT. Protein: CASSRIRGDGGTGELFF. The variable domain in full, completed from reference TRBV5-1 and TRBJ2-2, reads KAGVTQTPRYLIKTRGQQVTLSCSPISGHRSVSWYQQTPGQGLQFLFEYFSETQRNKGNFPGRFSGRQFSNSRSEMNVSTLELGDSALYLCASSRIRGDGGTGELFFGEGSRLTVL.

This clone was found a few times. This rearrangement joins TRBV6-1 to TRBJ1-5; TRBD1 agrees at 9 bases. Germline V lookup: CDR1 MNHNS, CDR2 SASEGT. V trimming: 2 bases; J trimming: 7 bases; junction bases outside the gene matches: 9. The length of the CDR3 is 16 residues. The CDR3 protein is CASSELGQGYGQPQHF. For the CDR3, the DNA is TGTGCCAGCAGTGAACTGGGACAGGGTTATGGCCAGCCCCAGCATTTT.

The J gene is TRBJ2-3, the V gene TRBV5-6, with D maybe TRBD2 (5 bases). In germline, CDR1 is SGHDT, CDR2 YYEEEE. Deletions cut 3 bases from V and 6 bases from J, with 11 bases between. CDR3 size: 13 residues. DNA of the CDR3: TGTGCCAGCAGCTCCGGGATCCGGGATACGCAGTATTTT. It is translated as CASSSGIRDTQYF. Looking up the rest from reference TRBV5-6 and TRBJ2-3 gives the full variable domain: DAGVTQSPTHLIKTRGQQVTLRCSPKSGHDTVSWYQQALGQGPQFIFQYYEEEERQRGNFPDRFSGHQFPNYSSELNVNALLLGDSALYLCASSSGIRDTQYFGPGTRLTVL.

V is TRBV10-1 and J is TRBJ2-1, with 11 bases lining up with TRBD2. Germline V gene lookup returns CDR1 WNHNN and CDR2 SYGVQD (reference sequence). The CDR3 is 15 amino acids. V was pared by 3 bases and J by 7 bases, with 5 bases of the junction left unmatched. CDR3 loop: CASSDYSGGANEQFF. CDR3 nucleotides: TGCGCCAGCAGTGATTATAGCGGGGGGGCGAATGAGCAGTTCTTC.

The genes are TRBV5-1 and TRBJ2-1; D unclear. The CDR3 is made up of 16 amino acids. V gave up 1 base and J gave up 0 bases, with 11 bases separating them. Germline assignment: CDR1 SGHRS and CDR2 YFSETQ. For the CDR3, the DNA is TGCGCCAGCAGCTTGAACGGAAGGAGCTCCTACAATGAGCAGTTCTTC. Its protein is CASSLNGRSSYNEQFF.

The chain employs TRBV18 and TRBJ2-1; D is undetermined. This CDR3 region has 12 residues. Trimming left V 3 bases short and J 8 bases short, with 8 bases between. Looked up from germline, CDR1 is KGHSH and CDR2 is LQKENI. The CDR3 DNA sequence: TGTGCCAGCTCACCTGCACGCGATGAGCAGTTCTTC. Its protein product is CASSPARDEQFF.

The chain couples TRBV7-3 to TRBJ1-1; D unresolved. Germline-derived CDR1 and CDR2 are SGHTA and FQGTGA. The CDR3 has 14 amino acids. Trimming took 1 base from V and 2 from J, leaving 8 bases between them. In nucleotides, the CDR3 is TGTGCCAGCAGCTTAAATGCGGGAAACACTGAAGCTTTCTTT. This sequence encodes CASSLNAGNTEAFF.

In nucleotides, the CDR3 is TGTGCCAGCAGCTTAGACAAGAGAGGCTACACCTTC. Translating it yields CASSLDKRGYTF. The V and J genes are TRBV5-4 and TRBJ1-2, with D unclear. V was pared by 2 bases and J by 8 bases, with 10 bases between. Germline values: CDR1 SGHNT, CDR2 YYREEE (reference sequence). CDR3 length equals 12 residues.

The chain carries TRBV19 and TRBJ2-7, with no clear D. Germline CDR1 and CDR2: LNHDA and SQIVND (reference sequence). Trimming shortened V by 4 bases and J by 2 bases, and 12 bases separated the two germline ends. This CDR3 region has 14 residues. CDR3 protein: CASSTRGPPYEQYF. The CDR3 DNA sequence: TGTGCCAGTAGTACCCGTGGGCCTCCCTACGAGCAGTACTTC.

The rearrangement links TRBV5-1 to TRBJ1-2; D is possibly TRBD1 (5 bases). Trimming stripped 4 bases from V and 5 bases from J, with 9 bases between. The length of the CDR3 is 12 residues. CDR1 and CDR2 (germline): SGHRS, YFSETQ. CDR3 residues: CASSPGTYGYTF. CDR3 sequence (DNA): TGCGCCAGCAGCCCGGGGACTTATGGCTACACCTTC.

The chain uses TRBV18 and TRBJ2-7, with D possibly being TRBD1 (6 bases). Germline CDR1 is KGHSH and CDR2 is LQKENI. This CDR3 is 12 amino acids long. Trimming removed 1 base at V and 6 bases at J, with 7 bases between. CDR3 nucleotides: TGTGCCAGCTCACCACGGGGGCGCGAGCAGTACTTC. It codes for CASSPRGREQYF.

The rearrangement links TRBV7-6 to TRBJ1-2, with D hard to call. V lost 4 bases to trimming and J lost 4 bases, with 19 bases between them. From germline, CDR1 is SGHVS and CDR2 FNYEAQ. This CDR3 has 16 residues. The CDR3 nucleotides are TGTGCCAGCAGCTCGGGAAGTGAATCTAAGACCTATGGCTACACCTTC. Translation gives CASSSGSESKTYGYTF.

The rearrangement uses TRBV5-1 and TRBJ1-2; 7 bases line up with TRBD1. V was clipped by 4 bases and J by 3 bases; unmatched bases: 12. The CDR3 extends over 16 amino acids. Germline CDR1 SGHRS, CDR2 YFSETQ. DNA for the CDR3: TGCGCCAGCAGCCCCCAAACAGGGGATTATTACTATGGCTACACCTTC. Protein sequence: CASSPQTGDYYYGYTF.

The chain has TRBV7-2 and TRBJ2-2, with a weak D call TRBD2 (5 bases). Germline V gene sequence: CDR1 SGHTA, CDR2 FQGNSA. The CDR3 contains 15 residues. Trimming shortened V by 5 bases and J by 4 bases, and 14 bases separated the two germline ends. The CDR3 loop is CASSPRGRSTGELFF. CDR3 in DNA: TGTGCCAGCAGCCCGAGAGGGCGGAGCACCGGGGAGCTGTTTTTT.

The chain combines TRBV27 with TRBJ2-2, with a tentative D call TRBD2 (7 bases). Germline CDR1 and CDR2: MNHEY and SMNVEV (reference sequence). Trimming removed 2 bases at V and 7 bases at J, with 14 bases between. This CDR3 contains 15 residues. For the CDR3, the DNA is TGTGCCAGCAGTTTAGCGGGGGCGTTGATCGGGGAGCTGTTTTTT. This codes for CASSLAGALIGELFF.

The genes are TRBV10-3 and TRBJ2-5; D remains ambiguous. The V gene lost 8 bases and the J gene lost 2 bases, with 15 bases spanning the gap. Per germline, CDR1 ENHRY and CDR2 SYGVKD. This CDR3 is built from 14 residues. CDR3 DNA sequence: TGTGCCATCCGAGCAGGCCCTGGGCAAGAGACCCAGTACTTC. It translates to CAIRAGPGQETQYF.

The chain recombines TRBV28 with TRBJ2-5; D might be TRBD1 (5 bases). The germline V gene has CDR1 MDHEN and CDR2 SYDVKM. The CDR3 totals 14 residues. Between the trimmed V and J ends, which lost 3 bases and 1 base, there was a span of 9 bases. CDR3 DNA sequence: TGTGCCAGCAGTTTTGGACAAGTCCAAGAGACCCAGTACTTC. Translated, it gives CASSFGQVQETQYF.

The DNA for the CDR3 is TGTGCCAGCAGCCTATACAGATACAATGAGCAGTTCTTC. It yields the protein CASSLYRYNEQFF. V is TRBV7-9 and J is TRBJ2-1, with unresolved D. The germline V and J ends were trimmed by 5 bases and 4 bases, with 9 bases remaining between them. This CDR3 is built from 13 residues. CDR1 is SEHNR, CDR2 FQNEAQ, per germline (reference sequence).